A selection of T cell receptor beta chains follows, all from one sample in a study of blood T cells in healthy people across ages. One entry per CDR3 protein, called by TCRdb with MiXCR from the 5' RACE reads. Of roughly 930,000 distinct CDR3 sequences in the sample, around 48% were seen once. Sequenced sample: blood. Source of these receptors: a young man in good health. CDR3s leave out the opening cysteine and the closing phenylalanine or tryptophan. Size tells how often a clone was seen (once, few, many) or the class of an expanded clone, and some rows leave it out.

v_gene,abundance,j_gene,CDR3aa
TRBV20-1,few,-,SATPGGSSYNEQY
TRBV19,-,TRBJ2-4,ATRDRKYIQY
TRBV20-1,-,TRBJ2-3,SARGVSSADTQY
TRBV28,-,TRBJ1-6,ASSLGVEGIGSLH
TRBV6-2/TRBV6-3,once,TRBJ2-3,ASTLAGVGTDTQY
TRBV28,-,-,ASYGQGSLYNEQY
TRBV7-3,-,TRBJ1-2,ASSLGYGGTGEDHGYT
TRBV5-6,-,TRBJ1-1,ASSLSAGGWDTEAF
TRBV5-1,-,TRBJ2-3,ASSAGLAGDRRTDTQY
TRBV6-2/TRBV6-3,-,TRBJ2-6,ASRDFGPGANVLT
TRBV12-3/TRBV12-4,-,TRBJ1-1,ASSLLESNTEAF
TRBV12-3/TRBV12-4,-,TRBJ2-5,ASGGRSETQY
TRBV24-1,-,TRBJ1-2,ATSERRGGYT
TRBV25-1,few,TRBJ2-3,ASSALAGVADTQY
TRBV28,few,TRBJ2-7,ASSSGQGVREQY